These T cell receptor beta chains were read from a single sample in a study of blood T cell repertoires in COVID-19. Measured with immunoSEQ multiplex PCR; TCRdb has only the in-frame clones, and not every one. The table shows roughly 38,000 clones, with 80% to 85% occurring only once. What was sequenced was peripheral blood. These receptors were taken from a man aged 55-75 years with COVID-19, enrolled during active disease. Both conserved end residues are part of each CDR3. The D gene is left open where the match is weak. Not every row has a clone size; where given, it reads once, few, many or a size class.

J gene,clone size,V gene,D gene,CDR3 DNA,CDR3 protein
TRBJ1-2,medium-sized,TRBV28,.,TGTGCCAGCAGCCTCAACTATGGCTACACCTTC,CASSLNYGYTF
TRBJ1-2,.,TRBV5-5,.,TGTGCCAGCAGCTTGGTTCAGGCATATGGCTACACCTTC,CASSLVQAYGYTF
TRBJ1-1,.,TRBV7-2,.,TGTGCCAGCAGCTCGCGGGGGAACACTGAAGCTTTCTTT,CASSSRGNTEAFF
TRBJ2-7,few,TRBV2,.,TGTGCCAGCAAGGATCCGAGACAGCCTTACGAGCAGTACTTC,CASKDPRQPYEQYF
TRBJ1-5,.,TRBV5-8,.,TGTGCCAGCAGCTTGGCCGGACACCGCCGGGTGGGCAATCAGCCCCAGCATTTT,CASSLAGHRRVGNQPQHF
TRBJ1-2,.,TRBV11-2,TRBD1,TGTGCCAGCAGCTTAGGGGGGACAGGGGTCCTCTATGGCTACACCTTC,CASSLGGTGVLYGYTF
TRBJ2-3,.,TRBV19,TRBD1,TGTGCCAGTAGTATACGGCCGGACAGGGGGCGCGCGCGTGGGGTAGTCCCAGATACGCAGTATTTT,CASSIRPDRGRARGVVPDTQYF
TRBJ2-3,.,TRBV11-2,TRBD2,TGTGCCAGCAGCTTGGGTCCTGGGGAGGGAGTGGTGTCAGATACGCAGTATTTT,CASSLGPGEGVVSDTQYF
TRBJ1-2,.,TRBV28,.,TGTGCCAGCAGTTTCGGCCGGGAAGGCTACACCTTC,CASSFGREGYTF
TRBJ1-1,.,TRBV24-1,TRBD1,TGTGCCACCAGTGATCCTAGACAGGGTGGCACTGAAGCTTTCTTT,CATSDPRQGGTEAFF
TRBJ2-2,.,TRBV4-2,.,TGTGCCAGCAGCCAAGCCGGGACAAACACCGGGGAGCTGTTTTTT,CASSQAGTNTGELFF
TRBJ2-2,.,TRBV6-6,.,TGTGCCAGCAGTTACCGGCGCACCGCGGACACCGGGGAGCTGTTTTTT,CASSYRRTADTGELFF
TRBJ1-4,.,TRBV12-5,.,TGTGCTAGTGGTTTGGTACTGGAGAAGTTAGGAGAAGAAAAACTGTTTTTT,CASGLVLEKLGEEKLFF
TRBJ2-5,.,TRBV4-2,.,TGTGCCAGCAGCCACCGCGGGGCCCAGTACTTC,CASSHRGAQYF
TRBJ1-1,.,TRBV10-3,TRBD1,TGTGCCATCAGTGAAGACAGGGGGAACACTGAAGCTTTCTTT,CAISEDRGNTEAFF
TRBJ2-1,.,TRBV5-4,TRBD2,TGTGCCAGCAGCCCCGGGACTAGCGGGGGGAATGAGCAGTTCTTC,CASSPGTSGGNEQFF
TRBJ2-2,.,TRBV25-1,TRBD1,TGTGCCAGCAGCCCGACAGGGACCGGGGAGCTGTTTTTT,CASSPTGTGELFF
TRBJ1-1,.,TRBV2,TRBD1,TGTGCCAGCACCGGGACAGGGGGATTTCAGAACACTGAAGCTTTCTTT,CASTGTGGFQNTEAFF
TRBJ2-7,.,TRBV15,.,TGTGCCACCAGCCCCAAAAGGCAGGGGGAGCAGTACTTC,CATSPKRQGEQYF
TRBJ1-3,.,TRBV28,.,TGTGCCAGCAGTTTATGGGGCAGGTTAATCTCTGGAAACACCATATATTTT,CASSLWGRLISGNTIYF
TRBJ1-5,.,TRBV21-1,.,TGTGCCAGCAGCAAAGGGGCCTGTCAGCCCCAGCATTTT,CASSKGACQPQHF
TRBJ2-5,.,TRBV10-1,TRBD2,TGCGCCAGCAGTGAGTCGGCGGGGGGACAAGAGACCCAGTACTTC,CASSESAGGQETQYF
TRBJ2-2,once,TRBV9,TRBD2,TGTGCCAGCAGCCCCCCGAGCGGGAGGTACACCGGGGAGCTGTTTTTT,CASSPPSGRYTGELFF
TRBJ2-3,.,TRBV12-1,.,TGTGCCAGCAGCTTTGAGGACAGGGGGCCAGATACGCAGTATTTT,CASSFEDRGPDTQYF
TRBJ2-7,.,TRBV7-3,.,TGTGCCAGCAGCCAGACAGCTTCCTACGAGCAGTACTTC,CASSQTASYEQYF
TRBJ1-2,.,TRBV5-6,.,TGTGCCAGCAGCCCAGGACTGAAGTCCTATGGCTACACCTTC,CASSPGLKSYGYTF